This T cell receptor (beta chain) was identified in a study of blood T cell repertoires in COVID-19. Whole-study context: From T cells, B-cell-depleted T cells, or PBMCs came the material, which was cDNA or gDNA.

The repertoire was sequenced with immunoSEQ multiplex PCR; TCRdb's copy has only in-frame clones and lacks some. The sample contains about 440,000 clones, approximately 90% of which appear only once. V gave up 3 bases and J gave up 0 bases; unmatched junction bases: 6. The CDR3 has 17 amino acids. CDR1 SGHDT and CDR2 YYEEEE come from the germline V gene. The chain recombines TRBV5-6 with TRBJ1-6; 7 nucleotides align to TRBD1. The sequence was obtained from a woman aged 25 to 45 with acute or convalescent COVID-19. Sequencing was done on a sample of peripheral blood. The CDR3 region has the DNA TGTGCCAGCAGCTGGAGACAGGGTAGCTCCTATAATTCACCCCTCCACTTT. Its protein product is CASSWRQGSSYNSPLHF.